The rows below give T cell receptor beta chains drawn from one sample of a study of metastatic and nonmetastatic thyroid tumors. TCRdb used MiXCR to call clones anew from the PCR reads. This table holds 13,000 to 15,000 clones, 25% found once. Material: tumor tissue. The source is a female donor with papillary thyroid cancer or a benign thyroid nodule (not recorded which). Some clones in this sample may be carry-over from other donors' samples. CDR3s include the opening cysteine and the closing phenylalanine or tryptophan. The D gene is left open where the match is weak. The size field is filled for only some rows; it gives once, few, many or a size class.

medium-sized | TRBJ2-7 | TRBV7-2 | TRBD1 | CASSLAPPSQGEEQYF | TGTGCCAGCAGCTTAGCCCCGCCCAGCCAGGGGGAGGAGCAGTACTTC
few | TRBJ1-4 | TRBV27 | . | CASSWRPGSNEKLFF | TGTGCCAGCAGTTGGAGGCCAGGTTCTAATGAAAAACTGTTTTTT
. | TRBJ2-7 | TRBV20-1 | . | CSAGMLYEQYF | TGCAGTGCTGGCATGCTTTACGAGCAGTACTTC
many | TRBJ2-5 | TRBV20-1 | . | CSARSRGGQETQYF | TGCAGTGCTAGAAGTAGGGGAGGCCAAGAGACCCAGTACTTC
many | TRBJ2-3 | TRBV20-1 | . | CSARGGTNTDTQYF | TGCAGTGCCAGGGGCGGGACGAATACAGATACGCAGTATTTT
medium-sized | TRBJ2-2 | TRBV7-9 | TRBD1 | CASRPGTANTGELFF | TGTGCCAGCAGACCCGGGACAGCGAACACCGGGGAGCTGTTTTTT
few | TRBJ2-5 | TRBV20-1 | . | CSARLLSGFKETQYF | TGCAGTGCTAGACTTCTGTCAGGGTTTAAAGAGACCCAGTACTTC
. | TRBJ1-3 | TRBV10-3 | . | CSISDHTSGNTIYF | TGTTCCATCAGTGACCACACCTCTGGAAACACCATATATTTT
many | TRBJ2-5 | TRBV11-2 | . | CASSLGIQETQYF | TGTGCCAGCAGCTTAGGGATTCAAGAGACCCAGTACTTC
many | TRBJ2-5 | TRBV28 | . | CASSLGGQNSQYF | TGTGCCAGCAGTTTAGGGGGGCAGAATTCCCAGTACTTC
few | TRBJ2-2 | TRBV6-1 | . | CASIPLVQTGELFF | TGTGCCAGCATCCCCTTGGTACAGACCGGGGAGCTGTTTTTT
. | TRBJ2-7 | TRBV9 | . | CASSVDGGTNYEQYF | TGTGCCAGCAGCGTAGATGGAGGGACGAACTACGAGCAGTACTTC
. | TRBJ1-5 | TRBV6-1 | . | CARITFEGRYSDQPQHF | TGTGCCAGAATTACCTTTGAAGGGCGTTATAGCGATCAGCCCCAGCATTTT
. | TRBJ1-2 | TRBV6-4 | TRBD1 | CAILDRGNYGYTF | TGTGCCATTCTCGACAGGGGAAACTATGGCTACACCTTC
many | TRBJ2-7 | TRBV7-3 | TRBD2 | CASSSEREYRSEQYF | TGTGCCAGCAGCTCGGAGCGGGAGTATCGCTCCGAGCAGTACTTC
. | TRBJ2-7 | TRBV6-1 | . | CASSERAGSSYEQYF | TGTGCCAGCAGTGAAAGGGCAGGTAGCTCCTACGAGCAGTACTTC
. | TRBJ1-1 | TRBV5-1 | . | CASSLQGERTEAFF | TGCGCCAGCAGTCTACAGGGAGAGAGGACTGAAGCTTTCTTT
many | TRBJ2-7 | TRBV9 | . | CASSGNWDGAREQYF | TGTGCCAGCAGCGGAAACTGGGACGGGGCGCGCGAGCAGTACTTC
. | TRBJ1-6 | TRBV5-5 | TRBD1 | CASSAGTVDSPLHF | TGTGCCAGCAGCGCAGGGACAGTTGATTCACCCCTCCACTTT
once | TRBJ2-7 | TRBV30 | . | CAWTPGAPTYEQYF | TGTGCCTGGACTCCCGGGGCACCCACCTACGAGCAGTACTTC
few | TRBJ2-3 | TRBV24-1 | . | CVTSIVGSRGTDTQYF | TGTGTCACCAGTATCGTCGGGAGTAGGGGCACAGATACGCAGTATTTT
. | TRBJ2-6 | TRBV12-3/TRBV12-4 | . | CASRPRQGGANVLTF | TGTGCCAGCAGGCCCAGGCAGGGGGGAGCCAACGTCCTGACTTTC
medium-sized | TRBJ2-3 | TRBV5-1 | . | CASSQGRGGSSTDTQYF | TGCGCCAGCAGTCAAGGCAGGGGAGGGTCTAGCACAGATACGCAGTATTTT